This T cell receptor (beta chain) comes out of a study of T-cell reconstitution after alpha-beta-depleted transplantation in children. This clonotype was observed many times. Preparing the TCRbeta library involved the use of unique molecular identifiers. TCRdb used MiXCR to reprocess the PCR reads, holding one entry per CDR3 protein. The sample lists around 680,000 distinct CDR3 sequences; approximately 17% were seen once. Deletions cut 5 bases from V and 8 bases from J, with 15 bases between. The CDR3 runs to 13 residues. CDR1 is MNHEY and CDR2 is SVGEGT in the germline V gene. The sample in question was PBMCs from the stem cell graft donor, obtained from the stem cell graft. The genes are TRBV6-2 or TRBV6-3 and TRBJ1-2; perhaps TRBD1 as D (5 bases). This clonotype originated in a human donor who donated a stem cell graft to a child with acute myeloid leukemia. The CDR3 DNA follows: TGTGCCAGCAGTCACGGGAGCCAGGGAGGCTACACCTTC. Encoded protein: CASSHGSQGGYTF.